These 10 T cell receptor beta chains were all obtained from the same sample, sequenced in a study of T cells in Graves' hyperthyroidism and ophthalmopathy. Amplified regions were TCR beta CDR3 sequences from RNA transcripts. When the TCR CDR3 underwent first-round RT-PCR, the HTBI primer set was used. TCRdb ran MiXCR on the multiplex PCR reads and lists one entry per CDR3 protein. The table includes 500,000 to 650,000 distinct CDR3 sequences, roughly 15% detected once. Sequenced: blood. Source of these receptors: a woman in her forties or fifties with Graves' ophthalmopathy.

The CDR3 is CASSIVGSVQPQHF. DNA for the CDR3: TGTGCCAGTAGTATAGTAGGGTCGGTACAGCCCCAGCATTTT. The V call is TRBV19, the J call TRBJ1-5; D gene ambiguous. Germline V lookup: CDR1 LNHDA, CDR2 SQIVND (reference sequence). The CDR3 contains 14 residues. V gave up 1 base and J gave up 7 bases, with 11 bases separating them.

This chain connects TRBV9 to TRBJ2-1; perhaps TRBD2 as D (5 bases). The CDR3 extends over 12 amino acids. V was clipped by 5 bases and J by 6 bases, with 9 bases between them. Per germline, CDR1 SGDLS and CDR2 YYNGEE. The CDR3 region has the DNA TGTGCCAGCAGTAATCGGGGCAATGAGCAGTTCTTC. Protein: CASSNRGNEQFF.

For this clonotype: Sequence at one end of the junction differs from germline and may be a read error. J is TRBJ2-7 and V is TRBV4-3; D gene ambiguous. CDR1 and CDR2 (germline): LGHNA, YSLEER. This CDR3 spans 14 amino acids. The CDR3 protein is CAGSQVIGKYEQYF. The CDR3 DNA sequence: TGCGCCGGCAGCCAAGTGATAGGGAAATACGAGCAGTACTTC.

In its sample, this clonotype was seen many times. The chain recombines TRBV5-1 with TRBJ1-1; D is unresolved. The length of the CDR3 is 13 residues. Trimming pared 2 bases from V and 0 bases from J, leaving 5 bases between. Germline assignment: CDR1 SGHRS and CDR2 YFSETQ. The CDR3 loop reads CASSFDLNTEAFF. CDR3 DNA: TGCGCCAGCAGCTTCGACCTGAACACTGAAGCTTTCTTT.

The chain combines TRBV20-1 with TRBJ1-6; TRBD1 might be the D (6 bases). From germline, CDR1 is DFQATT and CDR2 SNEGSKA (reference sequence). V shed 6 bases and J shed 7 bases, with 19 bases lying between them. The CDR3 covers 15 residues. The CDR3 region has the DNA TGCAGTGCCGGGCGGGCAGGGGCTCGAAATTCACCCCTCCACTTT. This gives the protein CSAGRAGARNSPLHF.

This clonotype was seen many times. V usage is TRBV28 and J usage is TRBJ2-3, with 12 nucleotides matching TRBD1. V lost 5 bases, J lost 4 bases, and 7 bases stayed unmatched. This CDR3 comprises 16 residues. Germline lookup yields CDR1 MDHEN and CDR2 SYDVKM. The CDR3 protein is CASSPPGQGASDTQYF. The CDR3 coding sequence is TGTGCCAGCAGTCCACCGGGACAGGGGGCGTCAGATACGCAGTATTTT.

This clonotype has at least ten counts. V is TRBV12-3 or TRBV12-4 and J is TRBJ2-7, with 7 bases fitting TRBD1. CDR3 length: 13 residues. V shed 7 bases and J 5 bases; nucleotides not matched to a gene: 8. CDR3 bases: TGTGCCAGCACCCCCGACAGGGACCACGAGCAGTACTTC. Translated: CASTPDRDHEQYF.

The chain uses TRBV4-1 and TRBJ1-5; D unresolved. From germline, CDR1 is MGHRA and CDR2 YSYEKL. With 0 bases removed from V and 3 bases from J, the gap between germline ends came to 9 bases. This CDR3 comprises 15 residues. The CDR3 is CASSQDAADNQPQHF. The DNA of the CDR3 is TGCGCCAGCAGCCAAGATGCGGCAGACAATCAGCCCCAGCATTTT.

The V and J genes are TRBV3-1 and TRBJ1-1; 12 positions agree with TRBD1. The CDR3 has 17 amino acids. V was clipped by 10 bases and J by 0 bases; unmatched bases: 12. In germline, CDR1 is LGHDT, CDR2 YNNKEL (reference sequence). The CDR3, as DNA: TGTGCCACCCGGACTAGCGGGACAGGGGGCCTGAACACTGAAGCTTTCTTT. Translating gives CATRTSGTGGLNTEAFF.

The chain is built from TRBV24-1 and TRBJ2-3, with a possible D match to TRBD1 (6 bases). The CDR3 loop spans 13 amino acids. Trimming cost V 6 bases and J 7 bases, with 13 bases left between them. Germline V gives CDR1 KGHDR, CDR2 SFDVKD. CDR3: CATSRTGLYTQYF. CDR3 in DNA: TGTGCCACCAGTCGCACAGGGTTATATACGCAGTATTTT.